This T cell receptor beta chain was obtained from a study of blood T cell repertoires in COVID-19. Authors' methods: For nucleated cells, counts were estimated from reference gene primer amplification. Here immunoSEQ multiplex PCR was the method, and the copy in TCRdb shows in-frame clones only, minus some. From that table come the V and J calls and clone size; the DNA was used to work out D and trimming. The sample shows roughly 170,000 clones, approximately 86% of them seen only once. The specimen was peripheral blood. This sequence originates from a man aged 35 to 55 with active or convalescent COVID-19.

As DNA, the CDR3 is TGTGCCAGCAGTTTATGGGGACGCGGGGGGGAAACTGAAGCTTTCTTT. This gives the protein CASSLWGRGGETEAFF. V gene TRBV28 combines with J gene TRBJ1-1; D is perhaps TRBD1 (5 bases). The CDR3 covers 16 residues. CDR1 and CDR2 (germline): MDHEN, SYDVKM. V lost 0 bases and J lost 5, with 16 bases in between.